This TCR beta chain was sequenced during a study of cytomegalovirus exposure and HLA in healthy donors (dated by TCRdb to about 2017). With respect to the entire study: An earlier analysis of 587 of the donors reported more than 250 Gb of sequence data and around 120 million unique TCR beta sequences from about 180 million T cells. Both class I and class II loci were covered by HLA typing, at four-digit resolution. Donor age, sex, ethnicity and CMV serostatus were collected together with the repertoire data. In an earlier analysis of several hundred of the donors, high-throughput TCR beta sequencing was used to judge whether each TCR beta V gene segment behaved as functional or pseudogenic. The aim of the study was to test whether cataloging public T cell receptors could identify signatures of past pathogen exposure. In the later analysis, no new phenotypic data were used to find candidate immune exposures; instead, reliance was placed on TCR beta sequences and their occurrence across donors. High-throughput TCR immunosequencing, statistical association of individual TCRs with disease status, and machine learning were combined to predict cytomegalovirus infection status. Besides the first cohort of some 670 subjects, a separate validation cohort made up of over a hundred different subjects was used. An early release that covered some 640 HLA-typed donors contained approximately 300 gigabases of sequencing data and 80 million or so unique TCR sequences. The study profiled the T cell repertoires of 500 to 800 subjects by immunosequencing and related them to cytomegalovirus serostatus. In a later genetic analysis, genome-wide SNP genotypes for about 55% of the 666 donors were used, and that subset was treated as a discovery cohort. Five DR-DQ haplotypes were handled as single units for association and clustering because linkage in the cohort was strong. Every repertoire in the discovery cohort had been generated on one and the same sequencing platform. The number of typed donors differed by locus: about 620-640 for A, B, C, DRB1 and DQB1; approximately 540 for DQA1; fewer than 610 for DPA1; and around 490 for DPB1. Of the roughly 420 genotyped donors, 75% to 85% were placed in the genetic ancestry cluster associated with self-reported Caucasian donors. To study patterns of TCR occurrence, a later analysis re-analyzed previously published TCR beta repertoires from around 670 donors and added high-resolution HLA genotyping. Across 398 genotyped donors of the cohort, an average of about 250,000 unique TCR beta nucleotide sequences per donor were sequenced, and around 20% of those sequences were non-productive.

The library was made by the immunoSEQ multiplex PCR assay. A mixture of 60 forward primers for TCR Vbeta segments and 13 reverse primers for TCR Jbeta segments was used in the multiplex PCR. Amplification of the CDR3 region of rearranged TCR beta genes was performed with a multiplex PCR assay on genomic DNA. The Illumina HiSeq System was used to sequence the amplified TCR beta libraries as 87-base-pair reads. Turning to the authors' computational methods: A later analysis tallied around 80 million unique TCR beta chains across the 666 repertoires, and about 12 million of those chains were shared by two or more donors. A nearest-neighbor algorithm error-corrected the raw reads and collapsed the reads into unique sequences, merging closely related sequences to remove PCR and sequencing errors. CDR3 sequences were aligned to IMGT reference sequences to assign V, D and J gene segments. For a sequence to be retained, a match of at least six nucleotides to both a V gene segment and a J gene segment was required. Rearrangements were called productive when the CDR3 lacked stop codons and stayed in frame with V and J; all others were non-productive. CDR3 was defined according to IMGT convention as the region running from the second conserved V-encoded cysteine to the conserved J-encoded phenylalanine. The earlier analysis of roughly 590 of the donors excluded sequences that lacked an unambiguous match to a single V gene segment. An earlier analysis of 587 of the donors classified V segments as functional when productive rearrangements were above 56.7% and as segregating when the standard deviation between donors was above 5%. A statistical classification framework was developed to diagnose cytomegalovirus status using the catalog of TCR beta chain sequences. V and J gene assignment, in a later analysis, came from comparing TCR nucleotide sequences with IMGT/GENE-DB human TR gene sequences. A later analysis assigned CDR3 sequences and most-parsimonious VDJ recombination scenarios with the TCRdist pipeline. A later analysis defined each TCR beta chain by its CDR3 amino acid sequence plus V-gene family, and excluded reads lacking a unique V-gene family. As a way to deal with suspected cross-contamination and a sequencing artifact, a later analysis dropped approximately 590 nucleotide sequences that were highly shared and had low generation probability. In a later analysis, a clonal expansion index was calculated for each public chain from normalized within-repertoire ranks of inferred template counts. A later analysis computed generation probabilities with a VDJ recombination model fitted to out-of-frame rearrangements, and checked the results against IGoR. Hypergeometric tests were used in a later analysis to score TCR-TCR, TCR-HLA and TCR-CMV co-occurrence, with a repertoire-size bias correction applied to the TCR pairs. In a later analysis, false discovery rates were estimated by permuting HLA or CMV assignments 20 times. In a later analysis, co-occurring TCRs were grouped using DBSCAN, with TCRdist sequence similarity added in when clustering inside HLA-allele-positive subsets. Co-occurrence clustering excluded repertoires with fewer than 30,000 or more than 120,000 public chains, plus five with anomalous nucleotide sharing. TCRdb took over this immuneACCESS table, retaining in-frame rearrangements with V and J assigned. Such tables are incomplete; in checked studies, under half of the missing clones stem from an unresolved V gene, and the remainder is unexplained. V, J and clone size reflect that table, while D and trimming were determined from the DNA. This sample is represented by over 150,000 clones; roughly two thirds of them were singletons. 2.5% to 3.5% of the sample belongs to the ten largest clones.

The cohort was made up of 650 to 700 healthy bone marrow donors. At the time of sampling, all cohort members were nominally healthy, though unrecorded immune exposures were likely present. The donor was CMV seropositive and was included in the group of 250 to 350 seropositive cohort members. A peripheral blood sample was collected from each donor, and TCR beta sequencing was performed on peripheral blood mononuclear cells. Genomic DNA was extracted from the blood cell samples with the Qiagen DNeasy Blood Extraction Kit. Results the study describes overall, beyond this receptor: A further reported finding was that TCR beta sequences accurately predicted the HLA-A and HLA-B alleles for most subjects in the first cohort. V-gene and J-gene trimming of TCR beta chains was associated with a missense DCLRE1C variant in a later genetic analysis, and the association was replicated in an independent cohort. Compared with the approximately 700-donor mean, donors in an Asian-associated ancestry cluster had fewer N-insertions in productive TCRs, according to a later genetic analysis. The 87-base-pair reads could not distinguish some IMGT-functional V segments, including TRBV6-2 and TRBV6-3, so those segments were excluded. Across donors, most TCR sequences were observed very rarely, whereas some public TCRs were present in many individuals. This cohort had only TCR beta chains sequenced, and the lack of alpha or paired-chain data limited which features could be detected. In a later analysis, several top co-occurrence clusters were reported to appear linked to parvovirus B19, influenza, CMV and Epstein-Barr virus. CMV serostatus was the only immune exposure information available for the cohort. When HLA alleles, especially DR and DQ, strongly co-occurred, TCR associations were difficult to assign to individual alleles. Broadly in line with IMGT annotations, most TCR beta V segments showed up in productive rearrangements about 87% or about 30% of the time in an earlier analysis of about 500 of the donors. Roughly uniform sequencing depth across donors was assumed in presence/absence analyses, although this assumption may not hold. According to the authors, the approach could potentially be generalized to other disease states and immunological phenotypes. At a false discovery rate of 0.05, a later analysis linked under 20,000 TCR beta sequences to specific HLA alleles. In the study, around 150 TCR beta chains were listed as associated with cytomegalovirus. In a later analysis, HLA-associated TCR beta chains showed more clonal expansion and lower generation probabilities than non-associated chains that were equally common. The classifier was reported to diagnose cytomegalovirus status with high specificity and sensitivity in both the original and validation cohorts. Most CMV-associated TCR beta chains appeared to be HLA-restricted in a later analysis, and the HLA associations seemed to be driven largely by CMV exposure. Because counts were too low, seventeen rarely observed V segments, including chromosome 9 orphons, were excluded from the earlier analysis of under 650 of the donors. A later analysis found that TCR association rates varied across HLA loci, with DRB1 alleles showing the most associated TCRs and HLA-C alleles the fewest. A group of highly shared sequence variants was considered likely to be a technical artifact of the sequencing pipeline. Correlated functional status among segregating V segments might be attributable to linkage disequilibrium, but an unknown experimental factor could not be ruled out. A few of the identified cytomegalovirus-associated TCR beta chains were confirmed in vitro to be specific for cytomegalovirus antigens. Because HLA typing was missing for some donors at each locus, association tests included only the typed subset.

This clone occurred a few times. Its antigen is still unknown. Within one base of it there is no much larger clone, and no base qualities were kept. The CDR1 and CDR2 encoded by the germline V gene are SNHLY and FYNNEI. V loses 6 bases at its end and J loses 7 bases; junction bases beyond the gene matches: 7. From the cysteine up to the phenylalanine, the CDR3 has a length of 13 residues. Solely the CDR3 DNA is kept, with 39 bases framed from the first base. The TCR comes from a woman aged 40 to 50 in good health and CMV-seropositive. Material for sequencing was PBMCs. The chain employs TRBV2 and TRBJ2-7, and 9 junctional nucleotides match TRBD1. The nucleotide sequence is TGTGCCAGCAGCCCCGGGACAGGGCGGGAGCAGTACTTC. Translated, it gives CASSPGTGREQYF.